These T cell receptor beta chains were read from a single sample in a study of blood T cells in healthy people across ages. TCRdb redid the calling of the 5' RACE reads with MiXCR, one entry per CDR3 protein. The top ten clones hold 13% of a sample with roughly 900,000 distinct CDR3 sequences, under 50% of them seen once. The source material was blood. The receptors originated from a man aged 25 to 45 in good health. CDR3s include the opening cysteine and the closing phenylalanine or tryptophan. The D gene is left open where the match is weak. Clone size is stated in some rows and not others, as once, few, many or a class when expanded.

TRBJ1-5,TRBD1,TRBV29-1,-,CSVRAGTGNQPQHF,TGCAGCGTCCGCGCAGGGACAGGCAATCAGCCCCAGCATTTT
TRBJ2-1,TRBD2,TRBV6-2/TRBV6-3,-,CASSNTLAGSSYNEQFF,TGTGCCAGCAGTAATACTCTAGCGGGTAGCTCCTACAATGAGCAGTTCTTC
TRBJ2-5,-,TRBV20-1,-,CSASPRHQETQYF,TGCAGTGCTAGCCCAAGACACCAAGAGACCCAGTACTTC
TRBJ1-6,-,TRBV7-8,-,CASSPLTRSNSPLHF,TGTGCCAGCAGCCCCCTCACAAGAAGTAATTCACCCCTCCACTTT
TRBJ2-3,-,TRBV7-9,many,CASSLALTSSDTQYF,TGTGCCAGCAGCTTAGCCCTGACTAGTTCCGATACGCAGTATTTT
TRBJ2-7,-,TRBV3-1,-,CASSQAPTGSYEQYF,TGTGCCAGCAGCCAAGCGCCCACGGGGTCCTACGAGCAGTACTTC
TRBJ2-6,-,TRBV15,-,CATSRDRQHSGANVLTF,TGTGCCACCAGCAGAGATCGCCAACACTCTGGGGCCAACGTCCTGACTTTC
TRBJ1-1,-,TRBV7-9,few,CASSLAESGTEAFF,TGTGCCAGCAGCTTAGCGGAGTCGGGCACTGAAGCTTTCTTT
TRBJ2-7,-,TRBV6-5,-,CASSYSTGAGGLLYEQYF,TGTGCCAGCAGTTACTCGACAGGGGCGGGGGGACTCCTCTACGAGCAGTACTTC
TRBJ2-1,TRBD2,TRBV6-5,few,CASSYLRGAHNEQFF,TGTGCCAGCAGTTATCTGCGGGGGGCCCACAATGAGCAGTTCTTC
TRBJ1-1,TRBD1,TRBV2,-,CASSDVTGATEAFF,TGTGCCAGCTCCGATGTAACAGGGGCCACTGAAGCTTTCTTT
TRBJ2-1,-,TRBV7-3,few,CASSPEPSNNEQFF,TGTGCCAGCAGCCCCGAACCCAGCAACAATGAGCAGTTCTTC
TRBJ2-3,-,TRBV18,-,CASSPPGPGTDTQYF,TGTGCCAGCTCACCACCGGGCCCGGGCACAGATACGCAGTATTTT
TRBJ1-1,TRBD1,TRBV29-1,-,CSGETGLTEAFF,TGCAGCGGAGAGACAGGGCTAACTGAAGCTTTCTTT
TRBJ1-2,TRBD1,TRBV7-2,once,CASSKDRANGYTF,TGTGCCAGCAGCAAGGACAGGGCAAATGGCTACACCTTC
TRBJ2-1,-,TRBV5-1,-,CASSTDSGALSYNEQFF,TGCGCCAGCAGCACGGACAGCGGGGCCCTCTCCTACAATGAGCAGTTCTTC
TRBJ1-2,-,TRBV2,-,CASNYGDGYTF,TGTGCCAGCAATTATGGGGATGGCTACACCTTC
TRBJ1-2,TRBD1,TRBV7-9,few,CASSWGQGLLGGYTF,TGTGCCAGCAGCTGGGGACAGGGGCTCTTAGGAGGCTACACCTTC
TRBJ2-2,TRBD1,TRBV9,-,CASNEGATTGELFF,TGTGCCAGCAACGAGGGGGCGACCACCGGGGAGCTGTTTTTT
TRBJ1-5,-,TRBV27,-,CAPSGMGWRNNQPQHF,TGTGCCCCCAGCGGGATGGGGTGGAGGAACAATCAGCCCCAGCATTTT
TRBJ2-3,TRBD2,TRBV2,-,CASSERGLAADTQYF,TGTGCCAGCAGTGAAAGAGGACTAGCGGCAGATACGCAGTATTTT
TRBJ2-5,-,TRBV27,many,CASSLGAGFGFTQYF,TGTGCCAGCAGTTTAGGGGCGGGGTTTGGGTTTACCCAGTACTTC
TRBJ2-7,TRBD2,TRBV29-1,-,CSVGASGATGEQYF,TGCAGCGTTGGTGCTAGCGGGGCTACGGGCGAGCAGTACTTC
TRBJ2-1,-,TRBV6-2/TRBV6-3,-,CASSQGRINEQFF,TGTGCCAGCAGTCAAGGACGCATCAATGAGCAGTTCTTC
TRBJ2-1,-,TRBV6-1,-,CASSAQGIGEQFF,TGTGCCAGCAGTGCTCAGGGTATTGGTGAGCAGTTCTTC
TRBJ2-4,TRBD1,TRBV27,-,CASSLLSGGGKNIQYF,TGTGCCAGCAGTTTATTGTCAGGGGGTGGCAAAAACATTCAGTACTTC
TRBJ2-3,-,TRBV25-1,-,CASSEYNPGTDTQYF,TGTGCCAGCAGTGAATATAACCCCGGGACAGATACGCAGTATTTT
TRBJ1-5,-,TRBV27,-,CASSRERDNQPQHF,TGTGCCAGCAGTCGCGAAAGGGACAATCAGCCCCAGCATTTT
TRBJ2-1,-,TRBV4-3,-,CASSQGVGGNEQFF,TGCGCCAGCAGCCAAGGAGTAGGGGGCAATGAGCAGTTCTTC
TRBJ2-7,-,TRBV7-9,few,CASSLAQGRFYEQYF,TGTGCCAGCAGCTTAGCGCAGGGGCGCTTCTACGAGCAGTACTTC
TRBJ1-5,-,TRBV5-1,-,CASSLDSYSNQPQHF,TGCGCCAGCAGCTTGGACAGTTATAGCAATCAGCCCCAGCATTTT
TRBJ2-5,-,TRBV6-1,-,CASSETPSGVGQETQYF,TGTGCCAGCAGTGAAACCCCCTCGGGGGTAGGACAAGAGACCCAGTACTTC
TRBJ2-5,-,TRBV4-2,few,CASSPTQRGTQETQYF,TGTGCCAGCAGCCCGACCCAACGGGGGACACAAGAGACCCAGTACTTC
TRBJ1-5,-,TRBV30,-,CAWEGQGPLGNQPQHF,TGTGCCTGGGAGGGGCAGGGACCACTGGGTAATCAGCCCCAGCATTTT
TRBJ2-4,-,TRBV29-1,-,CSVWTAFKNIQYF,TGCAGCGTTTGGACAGCCTTTAAAAACATTCAGTACTTC
TRBJ2-7,-,TRBV5-1,-,CASSGGGLTYEQYF,TGCGCCAGCAGCGGCGGAGGCCTTACCTACGAGCAGTACTTC
TRBJ1-4,-,TRBV5-1,-,CASSTGRAEKLFF,TGCGCCAGCAGCACCGGCCGGGCAGAAAAACTGTTTTTT
TRBJ2-1,-,TRBV20-1,-,CSADLTSYNEQFF,TGCAGTGCTGATCTTACCTCCTACAATGAGCAGTTCTTC
TRBJ2-1,TRBD2,TRBV3-1,-,CASSQVLVTSGSVEQFF,TGTGCCAGCAGCCAAGTTTTAGTAACTAGCGGGTCGGTTGAGCAGTTCTTC
TRBJ2-7,-,TRBV10-3,-,CAITHDDNNEQYF,TGTGCCATCACACACGACGACAACAATGAGCAGTACTTC
TRBJ1-1,-,TRBV25-1,few,CASSESDTEAFF,TGTGCCAGCAGTGAATCCGACACTGAAGCTTTCTTT
TRBJ1-2,-,TRBV5-1,few,CASSREINYGYTF,TGCGCCAGCAGTCGCGAAATTAACTATGGCTACACCTTC
TRBJ1-1,-,TRBV7-2,few,CASSPAVGTEAFF,TGTGCCAGCAGCCCAGCCGTGGGCACTGAAGCTTTCTTT
TRBJ2-7,-,TRBV25-1,many,CASSSDSISYEQYF,TGTGCCAGCAGTTCGGACAGCATCTCCTACGAGCAGTACTTC
TRBJ1-1,-,TRBV12-3/TRBV12-4,-,CASSSAVMNTEAFF,TGTGCCAGCAGTTCGGCCGTCATGAACACTGAAGCTTTCTTT
TRBJ1-6,TRBD1,TRBV25-1,-,CASSGTGESPLHF,TGTGCCAGCAGCGGGACAGGGGAGTCACCCCTCCACTTT
TRBJ2-1,TRBD2,TRBV3-1,few,CASRATSGGFNEQFF,TGTGCCAGCAGGGCGACTAGCGGGGGGTTTAATGAGCAGTTCTTC
TRBJ2-1,-,TRBV2,-,CASSDEYYNEQFF,TGTGCCAGCAGTGATGAGTACTACAATGAGCAGTTCTTC
TRBJ2-3,-,TRBV29-1,-,CSVDSGPSTDTQYF,TGCAGCGTTGATTCCGGGCCCTCGACTGATACGCAGTATTTT
TRBJ1-5,TRBD1,TRBV9,few,CASSRTGGHQPQHF,TGTGCCAGCAGCCGGACAGGGGGACATCAGCCCCAGCATTTT
TRBJ2-3,TRBD2,TRBV9,few,CASSVAAGGLTDTQYF,TGTGCCAGCAGCGTAGCAGCGGGGGGGCTCACAGATACGCAGTATTTT